This TCR beta chain emerged from a study of T cell responses to AZD1222 COVID-19 vaccine (TCRdb year 2021). Context from the whole study: A total of approximately 250 trial participants underwent TCR sequencing, of whom about 200 had received two doses of AZD1222 and around 26 had received two doses of the MenACWY control vaccine. Trial participants were enrolled by age into subgroups of 18-55, 56-69 and 70-plus years, and around 140, 26 and 57 TCR-sequenced participants, respectively, were included in these subgroups.

For this clone: Its antigen remains unidentified. No much larger clone exists at a distance of one base, and base qualities are not known.

CDR1 and CDR2, looked up from the germline V gene (reference sequence), are SGHNT and YYREEE. The CDR3 goes from the cysteine to the phenylalanine over 15 residues. Only CDR3 DNA remains: 45 bases, in frame from the first base. Compared with germline, V lacks 1 base and J lacks 2 bases; bases without a gene match: 5. Here is what the overall study found, with its caveats: Conclusions about previously exposed vaccinees are limited because only six or seven AZD1222 recipients were SARS-CoV-2 seropositive at baseline. Vaccine-associated CD4 TCRs spanned the whole spike protein, with dominant responses in regions 160-218 and 743-854. After two AZD1222 doses, spike-specific TCR breadth and depth were significantly higher than at day 0 and than in MenACWY recipients. Participants were mostly white British and included more females than males, and it was suggested by the authors that clonal diversity may have been underestimated. In the small 56-69-year group, the increase in depth fell short of significance, most likely because of low power. Epitopes outside the regions mutated in the B.1.351 and B.1.1.7 variants were reportedly recognized by nearly half of the unique spike-specific TCRs. Because no day 14 peak-response samples were available, repertoires were characterized only after the peak T cell response.

The CDR3 regions of human TCRbeta chains were analyzed by immunosequencing. In the authors' own workflow: TCRs in the repertoires were matched against a reference library of SARS-CoV-2-specific TCRs that had been generated with the MIRA antigen-specificity platform. Breadth meant the fraction of unique TCRs that were SARS-CoV-2-associated, whereas depth meant the fraction of total T cells that were SARS-CoV-2-associated. Each spike-specific TCR was assigned to its reactive spike region and to a CD4 or CD8 class using the MIRA data. Log10-transformed breadth and depth values were compared by one-way ANOVA with Sidak's multiple comparisons tests. This immuneACCESS table, as held by TCRdb, lists in-frame sequences with V and J called but not all clones. Of the missing ones, under half trace to an unresolved V gene in checked studies; the others have no known cause. The V and J calls and clone size come from that table; D and trimming were worked out from the DNA. This sample gives roughly 180,000 clones in total; around 90% of them show up just once. The ten largest clones add up to 1.9% of the sample.

Sample time point, as interpreted from the label and publication: about 28 days (+/-7) after the second vaccine dose. Because spike-specific TCR depth and breadth did not differ between the two schedules, AZD1222 recipients who got a second dose at roughly 4 weeks were pooled with those who got a second dose at roughly 12 weeks. Vaccinee samples came from UK trials COV001 and COV002, including a single-blind randomized controlled phase 2/3 trial of AZD1222 (ChAdOx1 nCoV-19) in healthy adults. Trial participant PBMC samples were collected at day 0 and day 28 after the second dose for TCRbeta chain sequencing.

The chain uses TRBV5-4 and TRBJ2-5, with 7 junctional bases fitting TRBD2. The receptor comes from an adult who received the AZD1222 COVID-19 vaccine. This sample comprised peripheral blood, obtained 28 days after the second AZD1222 dose. CDR3 sequence: CASSLLTSVQETQYF. The nucleotide sequence is TGTGCCAGCAGCTTGCTTACTAGCGTTCAAGAGACCCAGTACTTC. Extended through the reference TRBV5-4 and TRBJ2-5 proteins, this CDR3 yields the full variable domain: ETGVTQSPTHLIKTRGQQVTLRCSSQSGHNTVSWYQQALGQGPQFIFQYYREEENGRGNFPPRFSGLQFPNYSSELNVNALELDDSALYLCASSLLTSVQETQYFGPGTRLLVL.